The clone carrying this T cell receptor (beta chain) was observed a few times. Time point meaning: patch test 1, 2 weeks after DPC sensitization. Treatment given: therapeutic diphenylcyclopropenone sensitization with weekly scalp DPC. This record belongs to a study of human T cells and chemical hapten exposure. CDR1 and CDR2 (germline): MNHEY, SVGEGT. The CDR3 has 15 residues. V was pared by 11 bases and J by 3 bases, with 23 bases between. TCRdb independently ran MiXCR on the RACE reads; one entry per CDR3 protein. The table has approximately 74,000 distinct CDR3 sequences, around 30% seen once. The chain has TRBV6-2 or TRBV6-3 and TRBJ2-7; D tentatively reads TRBD1 or TRBD2 (5 bases each). This receptor was obtained from a man aged 40-55 years with alopecia areata. Some clones in this sample may be carry-over from other donors' samples. The material was whole blood, obtained in connection with sensitization to the hapten diphenylcyclopropenone (DPC). The CDR3 sequence: CASRSVATAVYEQYF. The DNA of the CDR3 is TGTGCCTCCAGATCTGTCGCGACAGCGGTCTACGAGCAGTACTTC.